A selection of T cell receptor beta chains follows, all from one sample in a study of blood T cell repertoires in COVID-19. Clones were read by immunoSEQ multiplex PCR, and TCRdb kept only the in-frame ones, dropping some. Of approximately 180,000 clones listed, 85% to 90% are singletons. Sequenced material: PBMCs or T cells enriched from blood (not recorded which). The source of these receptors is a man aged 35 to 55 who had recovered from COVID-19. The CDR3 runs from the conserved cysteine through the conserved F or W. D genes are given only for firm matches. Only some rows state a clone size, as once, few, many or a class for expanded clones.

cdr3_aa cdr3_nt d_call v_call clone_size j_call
CSAMGLPEAFF TGCAGTGCTATGGGACTACCTGAAGCTTTCTTT . TRBV20-1 . TRBJ1-1
CASSKSTGAISSYEQYF TGTGCCAGCAGTAAATCGACAGGGGCGATAAGCTCCTACGAGCAGTACTTC TRBD1 TRBV27 few TRBJ2-7
CASSTHGQVSNEQFF TGCGCCAGCAGCACTCATGGACAAGTTTCAAATGAGCAGTTCTTC . TRBV5-1 . TRBJ2-1
CSLRGLLNTDTQYF TGCAGCTTACGGGGACTACTAAACACAGATACGCAGTATTTT TRBD2 TRBV29-1 . TRBJ2-3
CASSDGEKNIQYF TGTGCCAGCAGTGATGGGGAGAAAAACATTCAGTACTTC . TRBV6-1 . TRBJ2-4
CASSTYGKGTGYEQYF TGTGCCAGTAGCACATATGGGAAGGGGACAGGCTACGAGCAGTACTTC TRBD1 TRBV19 . TRBJ2-7
CAGRDTLAGPQHF TGTGCCGGCCGGGACACCCTCGCGGGGCCCCAGCATTTT . TRBV6-5 . TRBJ1-5
CSVGSSGGSPRYEQYF TGCAGCGTTGGGTCTAGCGGGGGATCACCTCGATACGAGCAGTACTTC TRBD2 TRBV29-1 . TRBJ2-7
CASGPRRGRIQYF TGTGCCTCTGGTCCCCGAAGGGGAAGGATTCAGTACTTC . TRBV19 . TRBJ2-4
CASSPGQLYGYTF TGTGCCAGCAGTCCCGGACAGCTCTATGGCTACACCTTC . TRBV27 . TRBJ1-2
CASSVDTGGLDEQFF TGTGCCAGTAGCGTGGATACGGGGGGGCTTGATGAGCAGTTCTTC TRBD2 TRBV19 . TRBJ2-1
CASSQDPGLTNEKLFF TGTGCCAGCAGCCAAGATCCGGGGTTAACTAATGAAAAACTGTTTTTT . TRBV4-2 . TRBJ1-4
CASSFTGEYNSPLHF TGCGCCAGCAGCTTCACAGGGGAGTATAATTCACCCCTCCACTTT TRBD1 TRBV5-1 . TRBJ1-6
CASSSSGGLRTQYF TGTGCCAGCAGCTCCTCGGGGGGCCTGAGGACCCAGTACTTC . TRBV7-2 . TRBJ2-5
CASSQDQGTGFGYTF TGCGCCAGCAGCCAAGATCAAGGGACAGGGTTTGGCTACACCTTC TRBD1 TRBV4-1 . TRBJ1-2
CASSSRTYRVRDTEAFF TGTGCCAGCAGCTCGCGGACTTACAGGGTTCGAGACACTGAAGCTTTCTTT . TRBV5-8 . TRBJ1-1
CASSMDKLPTDTQYF TGTGCCAGCTCAATGGACAAACTTCCCACAGATACGCAGTATTTT . TRBV18 . TRBJ2-3
CAISPTGDNSPLHF TGTGCCATCAGCCCAACAGGGGATAATTCACCCCTCCACTTT TRBD1 TRBV10-3 medium-sized TRBJ1-6
CASSWGSLAGGEQFF TGTGCCAGCAGCTGGGGGTCCCTAGCGGGAGGTGAGCAGTTCTTC TRBD2 TRBV7-8 . TRBJ2-1
CASSASSGTFYTGELFF TGTGCCAGCAGCGCTTCTTCCGGGACATTTTACACCGGGGAGCTGTTTTTT . TRBV9 . TRBJ2-2
CASSLQTGNTEAFF TGTGCCAGCAGCTTACAGACAGGGAACACTGAAGCTTTCTTT . TRBV7-8 . TRBJ1-1
CASSSPADTQYF TGTGCCAGCAGCTCCCCGGCAGATACGCAGTATTTT . TRBV7-9 once TRBJ2-3
CASSYSTPRAEAFF TGTGCCAGCAGTTACTCTACCCCGAGGGCTGAAGCTTTCTTT . TRBV6-5 . TRBJ1-1
CASKPSASSYEQYF TGCGCCAGCAAGCCTAGCGCGTCCTCCTACGAGCAGTACTTC . TRBV10-1 . TRBJ2-7
CASSSNRLPGNYGYTF TGTGCCAGCAGCTCTAACAGGCTGCCGGGTAACTATGGCTACACCTTC . TRBV7-8 . TRBJ1-2
CASSFALLAATGELFF TGTGCCAGCAGTTTCGCTCTACTAGCGGCGACCGGGGAGCTGTTTTTT TRBD2 TRBV28 . TRBJ2-2
CASVGTGAPYF . . TRBV7-9 . TRBJ2-7
CASSYSRQGSQKLFF TGTGCCAGCAGTTACTCGAGACAGGGTTCCCAAAAACTGTTTTTT TRBD1 TRBV6-5 . TRBJ1-4
CASSLRAGRSNQPQHF TGTGCCAGCAGTTTACGTGCGGGACGGAGCAATCAGCCCCAGCATTTT . TRBV28 . TRBJ1-5
CASSVELGGYTF TGTGCCAGCAGCGTAGAACTAGGTGGCTACACCTTC . TRBV9 . TRBJ1-2
CASSVGGNNYGYTF TGTGCCAGCAGTGTGGGGGGGAATAACTATGGCTACACCTTC . TRBV2 . TRBJ1-2
CASAGLQHYEQYF TGTGCCAGCGCTGGACTGCAACACTACGAGCAGTACTTC . TRBV27 . TRBJ2-7
CASSQDRTNYEQYF TGTGCCAGCAGCCAAGATCGGACAAACTACGAGCAGTACTTC . TRBV4-2 once TRBJ2-7
CASALAETYEQYF TGTGCCAGCGCACTAGCGGAGACCTACGAGCAGTACTTC TRBD2 TRBV3-1/TRBV3-2 . TRBJ2-7
CASSKGPDRESGGYTF TGTGCCAGTAGTAAAGGCCCCGACAGGGAGTCAGGTGGCTACACCTTC TRBD1 TRBV19 . TRBJ1-2
CAISDDTGRDTEAFF TGTGCCATCAGTGACGACACAGGAAGGGATACTGAAGCTTTCTTT . TRBV10-3 . TRBJ1-1
CSVERPAGVFSSTDTQYF TGCAGCGTTGAGAGGCCAGCGGGAGTTTTCTCTAGCACAGATACGCAGTATTTT TRBD2 TRBV29-1 . TRBJ2-3
CASSMRGTRIYHEQYF TGTGCCAGCAGCATGAGGGGGACTAGGATTTACCACGAGCAGTACTTC TRBD2 TRBV5-6 . TRBJ2-7
CASSLGGARETQYF TGTGCCAGCAGCTTGGGTGGGGCGCGGGAGACCCAGTACTTC . TRBV5-6 once TRBJ2-5
CASSVEGQGSGNTIYF TGTGCCAGCAGCGTAGAGGGGCAGGGCTCTGGAAACACCATATATTTT . TRBV9 . TRBJ1-3
CASSSSGGLDEQFF TGCGCCAGCAGCTCCTCGGGGGGTCTAGATGAGCAGTTCTTC TRBD2 TRBV5-1 . TRBJ2-1
CASSLGSGRSNEKLFF TGTGCCAGCAGCTTAGGGTCAGGGCGCTCTAATGAAAAACTGTTTTTT . TRBV7-8 . TRBJ1-4
CASSLSTGGHYGYTF TGTGCCAGCAGCTTGTCGACAGGGGGTCACTATGGCTACACCTTC TRBD1 TRBV11-1 . TRBJ1-2
CASSPQEGGYEQYF TGTGCCAGCAGCCCCCAGGAGGGCGGCTACGAGCAGTACTTC . TRBV7-2 . TRBJ2-7
CASSLAPATNEKLFF TGCGCCAGCAGCTTGGCCCCAGCAACTAATGAAAAACTGTTTTTT . TRBV5-1 . TRBJ1-4
CASSPGLAGGNLPTDTQYF TGTGCTAGCAGCCCCGGACTAGCGGGGGGCAACCTTCCCACAGATACGCAGTATTTT TRBD2 TRBV7-7 . TRBJ2-3
CATSDLKSGGALGHNEQFF TGTGCCACCAGTGATTTGAAGAGCGGGGGGGCTTTAGGACACAATGAGCAGTTCTTC TRBD2 TRBV24-1 . TRBJ2-1
CASSTVLSNQPQHF TGTGCCAGCAGCACTGTCCTTAGCAATCAGCCCCAGCATTTT . TRBV11-1 . TRBJ1-5
CAWSRLPQPYGYTF TGTGCCTGGAGTCGCTTGCCACAACCCTATGGCTACACCTTC . TRBV30 once TRBJ1-2